The source of this T cell receptor (beta chain) is a study of cytomegalovirus exposure and HLA in healthy donors. In the study overall: An earlier analysis found around 100 million unique TCR beta sequences from approximately 200 million T cells. Study-wide points: TCR beta V- and J-gene trimming, according to a later analysis, was linked to a missense DCLRE1C variant. Later analysis showed most CMV-associated TCR beta chains appearing HLA-restricted. Because they were indistinguishable, some V segments, including TRBV6-2 and TRBV6-3, were excluded.

This CDR3 has 15 amino acids. The V segment lost 5 bases and the J segment 2 bases; nucleotides outside the gene matches: 8. Germline V CDR1 and CDR2: SGHDT, YYEEEE. PCR primers comprised 60 Vbeta and 13 Jbeta primers. The method was immunoSEQ multiplex PCR; TCRdb's version includes in-frame clones alone and lacks a portion of them. The sample table includes roughly 120,000 clones. Worth noting for this clone: Its antigen is not known.

This clonotype was obtained from a man aged 35 to 55 in good health and CMV-seropositive. The sample was PBMCs. This sequence joins TRBV5-6 and TRBJ2-5; 8 bases match TRBD2. This chain's CDR3 is CASRPLSGIQETQYF. For the CDR3, the DNA is TGTGCCAGCAGACCGCTTAGCGGGATACAAGAGACCCAGTACTTC.